This T cell receptor beta chain was found in a study of shared clonotypes between healthy human individuals. Study context: Two female and a few male donors aged 18 to 49 were enrolled. For every donor, three CD4 naive, three CD4 memory, two CD8 naive and one CD8 memory plates were used.

This CDR3 comprises 15 residues. Germline values: CDR1 SGHNT, CDR2 YYREEE (reference sequence). V lost 0 bases and J lost 7, with 14 bases in between. Worth noting for this clone: Its antigen is not identified.

Sequencing used immunoSEQ multiplex PCR; TCRdb keeps in-frame clones, though not all of them. Among about 2.4 million clones, 93% were seen once, and the ten largest hold roughly 0.39%. The donors were adults (healthy and HIV-negative) with no recent acute infections or vaccinations. Points from the study as a whole: Non-shared clonotypes displayed generation probabilities falling below those of clonotypes present in all four donors.

This chain links TRBV5-4 with TRBJ2-1; D is perhaps TRBD2 (6 bases). The TCR originated in a man aged 18 to 30 in good health. Some clones in this sample may be carry-over from other donors' samples. The sample was naive CD4+ T cells from PBMCs. Subset here: CD45RA+ positively selected. The CDR3 DNA reads TGTGCCAGCAGCTTGGATGGGGGGTCGAGGAATGAGCAGTTCTTC. It is translated as CASSLDGGSRNEQFF. Full variable domain (outside the CDR3, taken from reference TRBV5-4 and TRBJ2-1): ETGVTQSPTHLIKTRGQQVTLRCSSQSGHNTVSWYQQALGQGPQFIFQYYREEENGRGNFPPRFSGLQFPNYSSELNVNALELDDSALYLCASSLDGGSRNEQFFGPGTRLTVL.